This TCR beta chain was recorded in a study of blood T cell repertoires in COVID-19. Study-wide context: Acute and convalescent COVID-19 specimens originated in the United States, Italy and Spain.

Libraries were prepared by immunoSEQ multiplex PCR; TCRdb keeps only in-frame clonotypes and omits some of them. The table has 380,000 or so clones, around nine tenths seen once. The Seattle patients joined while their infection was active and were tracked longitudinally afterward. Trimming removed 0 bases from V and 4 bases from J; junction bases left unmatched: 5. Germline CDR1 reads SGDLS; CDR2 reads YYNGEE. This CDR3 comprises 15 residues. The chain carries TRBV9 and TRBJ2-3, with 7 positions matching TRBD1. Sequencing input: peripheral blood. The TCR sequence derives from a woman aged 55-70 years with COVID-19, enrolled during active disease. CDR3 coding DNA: TGTGCCAGCAGCGTAGTCTCGGACAGGTCAGATACGCAGTATTTT. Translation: CASSVVSDRSDTQYF.